This is a list of T cell receptor beta chains from one sample in a study of regulatory T cells in long-lasting Graves disease. TCRdb processed the multiplex PCR reads anew with MiXCR; each CDR3 protein has one entry. This sample has about 500,000 distinct CDR3 sequences, with approximately 12% found just once. This sample was also put to use in a study of T cells in Graves' hyperthyroidism and ophthalmopathy.

The sequences come from peripheral blood mononuclear cells (PBMCs), collected at new diagnosis, from a patient treated with antithyroid drugs. The receptors derive from a woman in her 30s with Graves disease. Both conserved end residues are part of each CDR3. Fields, in order: D gene, V gene, J gene, clone size, CDR3 protein, CDR3 DNA. D genes are given only for firm matches. A clone size is listed for some rows: how often the clone was seen (once, few, many), or a class if it is expanded.

>TRBD1|TRBV18|TRBJ2-3|many
CASSPTGSTDTQYF
TGTGCCAGCAGCCCGACAGGGAGCACAGATACGCAGTATTTT
>TRBD1|TRBV27|TRBJ1-5|many
CASSSMDRGIELGNQPQHF
TGTGCCAGCAGTTCGATGGACAGGGGCATAGAATTGGGCAATCAGCCCCAGCATTTT
>TRBD1|TRBV11-3|TRBJ1-2|once
CASSWTGTYGYTF
TGTGCCAGCAGTTGGACAGGAACCTATGGCTACACCTTC
>-|TRBV20-1|TRBJ1-2|many
CSATAVGPGVGGYTF
TGCAGTGCTACTGCAGTCGGGCCTGGCGTTGGGGGCTACACCTTC
>-|TRBV6-2/TRBV6-3|TRBJ1-1|many
CASSYSGQISTEAFF
TGTGCCAGCAGTTACTCTGGACAAATCTCCACTGAAGCTTTCTTT
>-|TRBV4-3|TRBJ2-1|-
CASSQAGITGPRSYNEQFF
TGCGCCAGCAGCCAAGCGGGAATAACCGGGCCTAGGTCCTACAATGAGCAGTTCTTC
>-|TRBV12-3/TRBV12-4|TRBJ1-2|many
CASSLDSLGGIHGYTF
TGTGCCAGCAGTTTGGACAGTTTGGGAGGGATCCATGGCTACACCTTC
>TRBD1|TRBV3-1|TRBJ1-1|many
CASSQADRGTEAFF
TGTGCCAGCAGCCAAGCCGACAGGGGGACTGAAGCTTTCTTT
>TRBD2|TRBV7-2|TRBJ2-7|-
CASSLQREATEQYF
TGTGCCAGCAGCTTACAGCGGGAGGCTACCGAGCAGTACTTC
>TRBD1|TRBV12-3/TRBV12-4|TRBJ1-6|many
CASSITGASPLHF
TGTGCCAGCAGCATTACAGGGGCTTCACCCCTCCACTTT
>-|TRBV2|TRBJ1-6|-
CASSAGNNSPLHF
TGTGCCAGCAGTGCCGGGAATAATTCACCCCTCCACTTT
>TRBD1|TRBV5-1|TRBJ2-5|-
CASSSSGQGGTQYF
TGCGCCAGCAGCTCCTCAGGACAGGGAGGGACCCAGTACTTC
>-|TRBV20-1|TRBJ2-7|-
CSARAVGISSYEQYF
TGCAGTGCTAGAGCTGTCGGGATAAGCTCCTACGAGCAGTACTTC
>TRBD2|TRBV20-1|TRBJ2-7|few
CSVSSGRRQYF
TGCAGTGTCTCTAGCGGGAGACGACAGTACTTC
>-|TRBV15|TRBJ1-2|many
CATSREAGAVNYGYTF
TGTGCCACCAGCAGAGAAGCGGGCGCCGTCAACTATGGCTACACCTTC
>TRBD2|TRBV24-1|TRBJ2-1|few
CATSDPTGGRYNEQFF
TGTGCCACCAGTGACCCTACTGGCGGGAGATACAATGAGCAGTTCTTC
>TRBD2|TRBV12-3/TRBV12-4|TRBJ2-1|many
CASSRRLAEGGNEQFF
TGTGCCAGCAGTCGGAGACTAGCGGAAGGGGGGAATGAGCAGTTCTTC
>-|TRBV6-1|TRBJ2-5|many
CASSFTPTSKETQYF
TGTGCCAGCAGCTTCACCCCCACTAGCAAAGAGACCCAGTACTTC
>-|TRBV10-3|TRBJ2-1|-
CAISDRDGNNNEQFF
TGTGCCATCAGTGACCGGGACGGAAACAACAATGAGCAGTTCTTC
>TRBD1|TRBV28|TRBJ2-1|many
CASSSPTGTGGYNEQFF
TGTGCCAGCAGTTCACCCACCGGGACAGGGGGGTACAATGAGCAGTTCTTC
>-|TRBV4-2|TRBJ2-3|-
CASSQDGWRGLTDTQYF
TGTGCCAGCAGCCAAGATGGATGGCGGGGACTCACAGATACGCAGTATTTT
>TRBD2|TRBV6-5|TRBJ2-2|many
CASSYDWTSGINTGELFF
TGTGCCAGCAGTTACGACTGGACTAGCGGGATCAACACCGGGGAGCTGTTTTTT
>-|TRBV5-1|TRBJ2-7|many
CASSFEQSYEQYF
TGCGCCAGCAGCTTTGAACAGAGCTACGAGCAGTACTTC
>-|TRBV10-3|TRBJ1-4|few
CAIRRDLNEKLFF
TGTGCCATCAGGAGGGACTTAAATGAAAAACTGTTTTTT